This T cell receptor (beta chain) emerged from a study of control samples from healthy donors and cancer patients. Assay used: immunoSEQ multiplex PCR; TCRdb lists only in-frame clones, some missing. In the table there are some 120,000 clones, about 87% of which are singletons. The TCR sequence derives from a man in his thirties or forties in good health. Material: blood.

The CDR3: CASSSGQGNEQFF. The DNA for the CDR3 is TGTGCCAGCAGCTCGGGACAGGGAAATGAGCAGTTCTTC. The rearrangement joins TRBV7-3 to TRBJ2-1; 9 bases fit TRBD1. CDR1 and CDR2 from the germline V gene are SGHTA and FQGTGA. The CDR3 spans 13 residues. V lost 4 bases and J lost 7; bases outside the gene matches: 2.